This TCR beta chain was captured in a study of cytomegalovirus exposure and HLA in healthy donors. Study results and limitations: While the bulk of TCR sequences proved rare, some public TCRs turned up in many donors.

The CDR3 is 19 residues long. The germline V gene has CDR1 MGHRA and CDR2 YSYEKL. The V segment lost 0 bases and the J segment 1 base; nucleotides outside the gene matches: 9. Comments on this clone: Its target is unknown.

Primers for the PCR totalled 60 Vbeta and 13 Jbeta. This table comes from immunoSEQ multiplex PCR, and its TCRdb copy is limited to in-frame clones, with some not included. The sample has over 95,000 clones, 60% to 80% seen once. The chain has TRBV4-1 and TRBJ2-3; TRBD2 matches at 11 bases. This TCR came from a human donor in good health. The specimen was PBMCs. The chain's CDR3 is CASSQEIPELAGGTDTQYF. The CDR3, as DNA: TGCGCCAGCAGCCAAGAAATCCCAGAACTAGCGGGGGGCACAGATACGCAGTATTTT.